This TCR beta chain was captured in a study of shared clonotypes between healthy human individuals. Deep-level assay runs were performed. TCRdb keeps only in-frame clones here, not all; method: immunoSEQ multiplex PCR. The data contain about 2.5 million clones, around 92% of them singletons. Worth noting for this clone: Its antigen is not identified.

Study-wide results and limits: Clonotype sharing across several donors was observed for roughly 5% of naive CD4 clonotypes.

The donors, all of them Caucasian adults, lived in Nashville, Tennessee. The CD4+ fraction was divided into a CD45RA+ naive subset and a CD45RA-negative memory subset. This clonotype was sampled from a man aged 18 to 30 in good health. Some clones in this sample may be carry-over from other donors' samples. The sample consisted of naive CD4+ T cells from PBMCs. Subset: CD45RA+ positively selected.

CDR3 in amino acids: CASSPLNVGAGQPQHF. The DNA for the CDR3 is TGTGCCAGCTCACCCCTTAATGTGGGGGCGGGTCAGCCCCAGCATTTT. The chain uses TRBV18 and TRBJ1-5, with D tentatively TRBD1 (6 bases). V gave up 3 bases and J gave up 6 bases, with 18 bases separating them. This CDR3 comprises 16 residues. Germline lookup yields CDR1 KGHSH and CDR2 LQKENI.